The T cell receptor beta chain described here comes from a study of vaccination effects on CD4 cells after COVID-19. Assay used: immunoSEQ multiplex PCR; TCRdb lists only in-frame clones, some missing. The repertoire holds tens of thousands of clones, with around 69% as singletons. CDR1 and CDR2 from the germline V gene are LGHNT and FRNRAP. This CDR3 is 13 amino acids long. The V gene lost 7 bases and the J gene lost 6 bases, with 12 bases spanning the gap. Only a few counts were recorded for this clone. What it binds is unknown. Expansion with viral peptide pools was applied to antigen-specific CD4+ T cells by the ViraFEST assay prior to sequencing. At the end of approximately 10 days of culture, CD4+ T cells were isolated. Prior SARS-CoV-2 infection was absent in the vaccine recipients, as shown by negative nucleocapsid antibodies.

The sequencing used CD4+ T cells from PBMCs cultured with HCoV-NL63 spike peptides, collected before COVID-19 vaccination. The receptor comes from a human donor who received a COVID-19 vaccine. The V and J genes are TRBV12-5 and TRBJ2-2; D is unclear. The CDR3: CASAVLSPGELFF. CDR3 coding DNA: TGTGCTAGTGCCGTACTTTCCCCCGGGGAGCTGTTTTTT.